The entry below describes one TCR beta chain. Its cognate antigen has yet to be identified. It has no much larger one-base neighbor in the sample; base qualities were not kept. TCRbeta CDR3 regions were amplified from genomic DNA using the immunoSEQ Assay, a bias-controlled multiplex PCR. In the original analysis: The number of nucleated cells in each sample was estimated from the amplification of reference gene primers within the assay. Sequence reads were collapsed and filtered to measure the absolute abundance of every unique TCRbeta CDR3 rearrangement. For each sample, productive Simpson clonality was calculated as the square root of Simpson's diversity index over productive rearrangements. Not all clones reach the TCRdb copy of this immuneACCESS table, which keeps in-frame sequences only. Checked studies attribute under half of the gap to unresolved V genes and leave the rest unexplained. The DNA was the basis for D and trimming; V, J and clone size are from that table. For this sample the table gives about 36,000 clones, of which 81% were detected only once. Jointly, the top ten make up around 44% of the sample.

Each collaborating institution followed its own protocols to collect whole blood in K2EDTA tubes. For TCRbeta analysis, collaborators shipped samples as frozen whole blood, isolated PBMCs, or DNA extracted from either of those sample types. Trimming removed 4 bases from V and 10 bases from J, leaving 15 bases between the germline ends. As encoded in the germline V gene, CDR1 is SGHRS while CDR2 is YFSETQ. Taken from cysteine to phenylalanine, the CDR3 has 13 residues. Only the CDR3 DNA stays, 39 bases, in frame from base 1. This sample was included in a study of blood T cell repertoires in COVID-19 (dated by TCRdb to 2019 to 2021). For the wider study: Samples from collaborators originated in the United States, Italy and Spain and spanned both the acute and convalescent phases of COVID-19. Sample metadata almost always included a de-identified subject ID, COVID-19 status, age in years and sex. The samples were drawn from two sources: the first 160 participants of the ongoing ImmuneRACE study, and 950 to 1,500 subjects contributed by 6 global collaborators. Subjects who had been exposed to COVID-19, were actively infected with it, or had recovered from it provided the deeply sampled blood TCRbeta repertoires that made up the dataset. HLA class I and class II types, where available, came from metadata supplied by the sample provider rather than from assay-based typing. The material from the prospective study consisted of cDNA or gDNA derived from T cells, B-cell-depleted T cells, or PBMCs. A freely available public database, intended as a resource for researchers studying the immune response to SARS-CoV-2, is where the repertoires were released. Broad study findings and their caveats: How much clinical and demographic metadata was included differed by source and by participant, and the metadata was provided uncurated.

The sample consisted of peripheral blood. The source is a human donor in a cohort sampled during active or convalescent COVID-19. The donor label of this sample is uncertain. Recombination joined TRBV5-1 with TRBJ2-1, with TRBD2 perhaps the D gene, on 6 matching bases. The DNA sequence reads TGCGCCAGCAGCCCCACCCAAGGGAGGGAGCAGTTCTTC. It is translated as CASSPTQGREQFF.